The entry below gives a single T cell receptor beta chain sequence along with its context. The source of the sample is a study of blood T cell repertoires in COVID-19. From germline, CDR1 is MNHEY and CDR2 SVGAGI. Trimming at V came to 6 bases and at J to 2 bases, leaving 7 bases not matched to a gene. CDR3 length: 14 amino acids. Sequencing used immunoSEQ multiplex PCR; TCRdb keeps in-frame clones, though not all of them. In the table there are 300,000 to 450,000 clones, more than 75% of which are singletons. Sequenced input: PBMCs or T cells enriched from blood (not recorded which). J is TRBJ2-7 and V is TRBV6-5, with 7 bases matching TRBD2. This receptor was obtained from a man in his forties in a cohort exposed to, infected with or recovered from COVID-19 (not recorded which). This CDR3 is CASRRTSGAYEQYF. In nucleotides, the CDR3 is TGTGCCAGCAGGCGGACTAGTGGAGCCTACGAGCAGTACTTC.